A selection of T cell receptor beta chains follows, all from one sample in a study of blood T cell repertoires in COVID-19. This table comes from immunoSEQ multiplex PCR, and its TCRdb copy is limited to in-frame clones, with some not included. The data contain more than 200,000 clones, roughly 87% of them singletons. What was sequenced was PBMCs or T cells enriched from blood (not recorded which). Every receptor here comes from a man aged 30-40 years in a cohort exposed to, infected with or recovered from COVID-19 (not recorded which). CDR3s include the opening cysteine and the closing phenylalanine or tryptophan. A D gene is named only where the DNA matches it firmly. Clone size is not always given. Where it is, it says once, few, many or a class for expanded clones.

TRBV9,-,TRBJ2-1,TRBD2,CASSVGPSGRSYNEQFF,TGTGCCAGCAGCGTAGGTCCTAGCGGGAGGTCCTACAATGAGCAGTTCTTC
TRBV28,once,TRBJ2-1,TRBD1,CASKSPQGASYNEQFF,TGTGCCAGTAAGTCCCCTCAGGGGGCTTCCTACAATGAGCAGTTCTTC
TRBV6-5,-,TRBJ2-7,-,CASSYGRSSYEQYF,TGTGCCAGCAGTTACGGCCGGAGCTCCTACGAGCAGTACTTC
TRBV7-8,-,TRBJ1-2,-,CASSNTSGGAWYGYTF,TGTGCCAGCAGTAATACCTCTGGGGGGGCGTGGTATGGCTACACCTTC
TRBV5-4,once,TRBJ1-1,-,CASSLGGGIQNTEAFF,TGTGCCAGCAGCTTGGGGGGGGGCATACAGAACACTGAAGCTTTCTTT
TRBV2,-,TRBJ1-2,-,CASSDPNVFWSGYGYTF,TGTGCCAGCAGTGACCCAAACGTATTCTGGTCGGGCTATGGCTACACCTTC
TRBV28,-,TRBJ1-1,-,CASSSPGGHTEAFF,TGTGCCAGCAGTTCACCGGGGGGTCACACTGAAGCTTTCTTT
TRBV28,-,TRBJ2-7,-,CASSTYRSSYEQYF,TGTGCCAGCAGTACATACAGGAGCTCCTACGAGCAGTACTTC
TRBV29-1,-,TRBJ2-7,-,CSVLTSPLSYEQYF,TGCAGCGTTCTTACTAGCCCACTCTCCTACGAGCAGTACTTC
TRBV6-5,-,TRBJ1-5,TRBD1,CASSYGTANQPQHF,TGTGCCAGCAGTTACGGGACAGCTAATCAGCCCCAGCATTTT